This T cell receptor (beta chain) was profiled in a study of T cell repertoires in cytomegalovirus infection. Study-wide results and limits: Cumulative public TCR beta family frequency identified CMV carriers with the relevant HLA. Within the response measured ex vivo, HLA-C-restricted CMV-specific TCR beta clonotypes were dominant.

V dropped 2 bases and J dropped 4 bases, with 21 bases sitting between them. The CDR3 has 17 amino acids. The V gene's germline CDR1 is SGHRS and CDR2 YFSETQ. Using its own MiXCR run on the reads, TCRdb lists one record per CDR3 protein. The sample shows about 110,000 distinct CDR3 sequences, about a tenth of them seen only once. Worth noting for this clonotype: Its antigen is still unknown.

Source material: PBMCs, sequenced either directly or after in vitro stimulation (not recorded which). The chain uses TRBV5-1 and TRBJ1-2, with D tentatively TRBD1 (5 bases). The receptor comes from a human donor in good health (CMV status not recorded). Some clones in this sample may be carry-over from other donors' samples. In DNA, the CDR3 is TGCGCCAGCAGCTTAGGTGGGAAAGGGGTAACAACCTATGGCTACACCTTC. Its protein is CASSLGGKGVTTYGYTF.